Listed below are T cell receptor beta chains from one sample, sequenced in a study of blood T cell repertoires in COVID-19. Assay used: immunoSEQ multiplex PCR; TCRdb lists only in-frame clones, some missing. Of about 340,000 clones in the sample, approximately 83% were seen once. Sequencing used PBMCs or T cells enriched from blood (not recorded which). All receptors come from a woman in her thirties or forties with acute COVID-19. CDR3s include the opening cysteine and the closing phenylalanine or tryptophan. A D gene is named only where the DNA matches it firmly. For some rows the clone size is stated as once, few or many, or as a class when expanded; others skip it.

TRBV2	many	TRBD2	TRBJ2-3	CASSIFLAGGLNTQYF	TGTGCCAGCAGTATATTCCTAGCGGGAGGATTAAATACGCAGTATTTT
TRBV18	NA	NA	TRBJ1-1	CASSLGENTEAFF	TGTGCCAGCTCACTAGGGGAGAACACTGAAGCTTTCTTT
TRBV7-6	once	TRBD1	TRBJ2-2	CASSLPGQGTGELFF	TGTGCCAGCAGCCTCCCGGGACAGGGGACCGGGGAGCTGTTTTTT
TRBV7-2	NA	NA	TRBJ1-4	CASSLMGGEKLFF	TGTGCCAGCAGCTTAATGGGGGGTGAAAAACTGTTTTTT
TRBV7-8	few	TRBD1	TRBJ1-5	CASSLRQGAGNQPQHF	TGTGCCAGCAGCTTAAGACAGGGGGCTGGCAATCAGCCCCAGCATTTT
TRBV20-1	few	NA	TRBJ1-5	CSASFGPRQPQHF	TGCAGTGCTAGTTTCGGTCCCCGTCAGCCCCAGCATTTT
TRBV19	NA	TRBD1	TRBJ2-7	CASSEWGQLGSYEQYF	TGTGCCAGTAGTGAATGGGGACAGCTTGGATCCTACGAGCAGTACTTC
TRBV6-4	NA	NA	TRBJ2-2	CASRAPGLKVTGELFF	TGTGCCAGCAGGGCACCGGGACTGAAGGTCACCGGGGAGCTGTTTTTT
TRBV28	NA	TRBD1	TRBJ2-7	CASSLHRGRDEQYF	TGTGCCAGCAGTTTACACAGGGGGCGAGACGAGCAGTACTTC
TRBV5-1	NA	TRBD1	TRBJ2-5	CASSLRTGGLGETQYF	TGCGCCAGCAGCCTACGGACAGGGGGGCTAGGGGAGACCCAGTACTTC
TRBV12-3/TRBV12-4	NA	NA	TRBJ1-1	CASSSLNRGEAFF	TGTGCCAGCAGTTCCCTCAATCGGGGTGAAGCTTTCTTT
TRBV9	NA	TRBD2	TRBJ2-1	CASSSQSGGSYNEQFF	TGTGCCAGCAGCTCCCAAAGCGGGGGCTCCTACAATGAGCAGTTCTTC
TRBV5-4	NA	TRBD2	TRBJ2-1	CASSRSGLATYNEQFF	TGTGCCAGCAGCCGCTCGGGACTAGCTACCTACAATGAGCAGTTCTTC
TRBV19	once	NA	TRBJ1-2	CASSIPGANYGYTF	TGTGCCAGTAGTATTCCAGGGGCCAACTATGGCTACACCTTC
TRBV6-5	NA	NA	TRBJ1-2	CASSYSIQNYGYTF	TGTGCCAGCAGTTACTCTATACAGAACTATGGCTACACCTTC
TRBV7-6	NA	TRBD1	TRBJ1-4	CASSPTGGREKLFF	TGTGCCAGCAGCCCGACAGGGGGTAGAGAAAAACTGTTTTTT
TRBV7-2	NA	TRBD2	TRBJ2-2	CASSLGVAGVTGELFF	TGTGCCAGCAGCTTAGGAGTAGCGGGAGTAACCGGGGAGCTGTTTTTT
TRBV18	NA	TRBD2	TRBJ2-2	CASSPGLSYTGELFF	TGTGCCAGCTCCCCGGGACTAAGCTACACCGGGGAGCTGTTTTTT
TRBV9	once	TRBD1	TRBJ2-3	CASSKTWDRVSADTQYF	TGTGCCAGCAGCAAAACCTGGGACAGGGTATCGGCAGATACGCAGTATTTT
TRBV19	NA	TRBD1	TRBJ1-3	CASRPTGTGSGGNTIYF	TGTGCCTCCAGACCTACCGGGACAGGGAGCGGTGGAAACACCATATATTTT